This TCR beta chain was identified during a study of CXCR3-negative and CXCR3-positive naive CD8 T cells. Regarding the study as a whole: CXCR3-expressing naive cells carried TRB CDR3s more hydrophobic than those of CXCR3-negative naive cells. Unlike memory cells, which differed, naive CXCR3-negative and CXCR3-positive cells had similar TRBV-TRBJ usage.

Regarding this clonotype: The antigen is undetermined.

The method, 5' RACE with UMI labels, was used to prepare the TRB cDNA libraries. Following a re-call of the 5' RACE reads, TCRdb has one entry per CDR3 protein and lacks DNA. The sample holds approximately 74,000 distinct CDR3 sequences. This sequence originates from a human donor in good health. Some clones in this sample may be carry-over from other donors' samples. Specimen: naive CXCR3- CD8+ T cells from blood. Documented subset: CD45RO-CCR7+CD27+CD95- naive CD8+ T cells lacking CXCR3 (TNR3-).

The CDR3 loop reads CSVTPGLSGGFYNEQFF. The V and J genes are TRBV29-1 and TRBJ2-1; the D call of TRBD2 rests on TCRdb alone, since no DNA is present to check it. Germline V gene lookup returns CDR1 SQVTM and CDR2 ANQGSEA. CDR3 length equals 17 residues.